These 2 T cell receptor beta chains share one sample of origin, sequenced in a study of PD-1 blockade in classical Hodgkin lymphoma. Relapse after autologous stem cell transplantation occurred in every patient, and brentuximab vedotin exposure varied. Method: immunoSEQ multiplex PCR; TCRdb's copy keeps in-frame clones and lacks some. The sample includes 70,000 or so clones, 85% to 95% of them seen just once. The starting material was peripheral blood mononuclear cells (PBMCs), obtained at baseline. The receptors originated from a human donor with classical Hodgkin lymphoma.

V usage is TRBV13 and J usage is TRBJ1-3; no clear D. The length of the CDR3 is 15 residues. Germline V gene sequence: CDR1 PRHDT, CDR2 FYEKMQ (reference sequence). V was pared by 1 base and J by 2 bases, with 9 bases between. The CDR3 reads CASSLVTETGNTIYF. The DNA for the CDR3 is TGTGCCAGCAGCTTAGTCACAGAAACTGGAAACACCATATATTTT.

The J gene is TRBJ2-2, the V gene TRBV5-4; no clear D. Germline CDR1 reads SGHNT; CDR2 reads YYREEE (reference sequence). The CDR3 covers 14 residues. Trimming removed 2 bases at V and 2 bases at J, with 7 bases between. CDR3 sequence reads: CASSLAENTGELFF. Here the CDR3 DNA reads TGTGCCAGCAGCTTAGCAGAAAACACCGGGGAGCTGTTTTTT.